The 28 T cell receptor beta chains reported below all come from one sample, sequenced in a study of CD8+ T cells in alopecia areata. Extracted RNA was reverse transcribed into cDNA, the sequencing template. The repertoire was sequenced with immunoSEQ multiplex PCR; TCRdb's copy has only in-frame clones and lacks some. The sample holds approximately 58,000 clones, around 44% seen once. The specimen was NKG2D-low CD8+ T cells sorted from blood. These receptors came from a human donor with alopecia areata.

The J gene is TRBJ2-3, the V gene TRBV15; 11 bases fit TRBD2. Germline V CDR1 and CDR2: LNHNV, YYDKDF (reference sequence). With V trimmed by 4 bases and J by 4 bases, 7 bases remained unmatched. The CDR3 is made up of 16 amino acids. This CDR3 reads CATSTISGGAADTQYF. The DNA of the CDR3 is TGTGCCACCAGCACGATTAGCGGGGGGGCAGCAGATACGCAGTATTTT.

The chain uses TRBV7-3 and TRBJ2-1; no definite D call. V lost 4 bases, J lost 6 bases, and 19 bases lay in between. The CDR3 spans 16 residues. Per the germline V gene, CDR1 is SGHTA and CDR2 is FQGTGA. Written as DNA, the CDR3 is TGTGCCAGCAGCTCGCCAACAACTCTGACCCCCAATGAGCAGTTCTTC. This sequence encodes CASSSPTTLTPNEQFF.

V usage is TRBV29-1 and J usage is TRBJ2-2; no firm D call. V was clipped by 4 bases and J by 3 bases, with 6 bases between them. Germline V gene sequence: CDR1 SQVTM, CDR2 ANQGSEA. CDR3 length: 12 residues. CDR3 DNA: TGCAGCGTTGTCCGGGACACCGGGGAGCTGTTTTTT. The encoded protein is CSVVRDTGELFF.

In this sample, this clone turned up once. The CDR3 sequence is CASSQGVWGQGSEMGTQYF. DNA of the CDR3: TGCGCCAGCAGCCAAGGCGTCTGGGGACAGGGATCGGAGATGGGGACCCAGTACTTC. The V and J genes are TRBV4-3 and TRBJ2-5, with 9 bases matching TRBD1. This CDR3 spans 19 amino acids. Trimming cost V 1 base and J 7 bases; bases outside gene matches: 19. Germline loops: CDR1 LGHNA, CDR2 YSLEER.

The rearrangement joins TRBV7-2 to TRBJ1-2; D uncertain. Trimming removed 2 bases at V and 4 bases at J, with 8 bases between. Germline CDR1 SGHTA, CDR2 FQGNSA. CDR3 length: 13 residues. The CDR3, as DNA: TGTGCCAGCAGCTTAATTGACGGCTATGGCTACACCTTC. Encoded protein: CASSLIDGYGYTF.

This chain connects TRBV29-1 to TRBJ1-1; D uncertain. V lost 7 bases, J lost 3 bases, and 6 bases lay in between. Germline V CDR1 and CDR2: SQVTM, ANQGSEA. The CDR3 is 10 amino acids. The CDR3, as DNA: TGCAGCGCGGAGGACACTGAAGCTTTCTTT. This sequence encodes CSAEDTEAFF.

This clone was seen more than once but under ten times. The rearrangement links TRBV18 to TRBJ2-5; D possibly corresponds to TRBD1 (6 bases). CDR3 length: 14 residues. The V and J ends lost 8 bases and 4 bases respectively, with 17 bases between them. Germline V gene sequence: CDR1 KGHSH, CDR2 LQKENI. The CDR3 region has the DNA TGTGCCAGCACAGCCACAGGGCGTCCAGAGACCCAGTACTTC. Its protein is CASTATGRPETQYF.

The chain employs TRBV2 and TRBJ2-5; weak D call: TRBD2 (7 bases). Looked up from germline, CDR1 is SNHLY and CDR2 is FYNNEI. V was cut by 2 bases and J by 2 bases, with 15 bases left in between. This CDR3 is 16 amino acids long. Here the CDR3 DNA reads TGTGCCAGCAGTGAACTTGAGGCGGGGGCGCAAGAGACCCAGTACTTC. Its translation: CASSELEAGAQETQYF.

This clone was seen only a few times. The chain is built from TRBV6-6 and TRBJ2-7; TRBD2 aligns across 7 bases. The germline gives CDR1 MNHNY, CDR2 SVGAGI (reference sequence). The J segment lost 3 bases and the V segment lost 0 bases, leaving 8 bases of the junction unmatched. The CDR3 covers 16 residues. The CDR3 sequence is CASSYSPLARLYEQYF. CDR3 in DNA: TGTGCCAGCAGTTACTCCCCACTAGCGAGGCTCTACGAGCAGTACTTC.

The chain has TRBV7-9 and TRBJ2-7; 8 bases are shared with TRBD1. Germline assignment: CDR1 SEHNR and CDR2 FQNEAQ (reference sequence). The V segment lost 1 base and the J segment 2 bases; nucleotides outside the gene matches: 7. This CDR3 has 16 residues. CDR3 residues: CASSLGTGLLTYEQYF. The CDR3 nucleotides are TGTGCCAGCAGCTTAGGGACAGGGTTACTTACCTACGAGCAGTACTTC.

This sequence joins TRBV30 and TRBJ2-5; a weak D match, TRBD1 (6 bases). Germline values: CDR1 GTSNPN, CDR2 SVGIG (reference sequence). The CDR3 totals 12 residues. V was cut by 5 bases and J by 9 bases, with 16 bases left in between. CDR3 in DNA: TGTGCCTGGGACGGAAGAACAGGGTCCCAGTACTTC. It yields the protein CAWDGRTGSQYF.

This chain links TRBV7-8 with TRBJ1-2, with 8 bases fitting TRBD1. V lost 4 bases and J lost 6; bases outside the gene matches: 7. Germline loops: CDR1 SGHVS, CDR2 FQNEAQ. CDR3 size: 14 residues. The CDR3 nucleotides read TGTGCCAGCAGCTCCCGGACAGGGCAGAATGGCTACACCTTC. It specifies CASSSRTGQNGYTF.

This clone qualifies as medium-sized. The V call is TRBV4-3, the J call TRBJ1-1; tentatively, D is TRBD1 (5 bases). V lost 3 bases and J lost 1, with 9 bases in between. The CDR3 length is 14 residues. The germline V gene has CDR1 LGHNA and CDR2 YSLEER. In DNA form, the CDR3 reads TGCGCCAGCAGCCACATGACAGCGAACACTGAAGCTTTCTTT. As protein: CASSHMTANTEAFF.

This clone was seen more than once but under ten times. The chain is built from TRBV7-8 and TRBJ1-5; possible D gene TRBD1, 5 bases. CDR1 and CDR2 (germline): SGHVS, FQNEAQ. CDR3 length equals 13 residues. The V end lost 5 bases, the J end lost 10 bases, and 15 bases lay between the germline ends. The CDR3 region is CASSPGGDRPQHF. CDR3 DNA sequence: TGTGCCAGCAGCCCCGGGGGAGACAGACCCCAGCATTTT.

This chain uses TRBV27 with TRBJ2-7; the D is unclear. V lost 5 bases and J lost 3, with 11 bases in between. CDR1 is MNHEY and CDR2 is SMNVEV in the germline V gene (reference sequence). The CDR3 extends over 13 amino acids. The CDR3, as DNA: TGTGCCAGCAGTCTAAGGTCGGACTACGAGCAGTACTTC. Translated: CASSLRSDYEQYF.

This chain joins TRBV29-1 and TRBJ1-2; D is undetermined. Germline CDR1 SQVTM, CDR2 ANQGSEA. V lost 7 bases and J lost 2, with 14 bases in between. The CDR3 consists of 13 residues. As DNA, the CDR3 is TGCAGCGCCGTTGGCAGGCCAAACTATGGCTACACCTTC. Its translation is CSAVGRPNYGYTF.

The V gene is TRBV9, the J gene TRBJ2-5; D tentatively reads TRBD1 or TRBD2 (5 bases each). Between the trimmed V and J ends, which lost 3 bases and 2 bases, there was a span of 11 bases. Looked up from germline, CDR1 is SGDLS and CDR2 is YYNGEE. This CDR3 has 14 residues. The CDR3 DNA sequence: TGTGCCAGCAGCGACCGGGACGGGCAAGAGACCCAGTACTTC. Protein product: CASSDRDGQETQYF.

The CDR3 is CASSLTSSSYNEQFF. CDR3 DNA sequence: TGTGCCAGCAGTTTAACCTCGAGCTCCTACAATGAGCAGTTCTTC. The chain links TRBV28 to TRBJ2-1; D is unresolved. The V end was cut by 2 bases, the J end by 0 bases, with 8 bases between. The CDR3 is 15 residues long. Germline assignment: CDR1 MDHEN and CDR2 SYDVKM.

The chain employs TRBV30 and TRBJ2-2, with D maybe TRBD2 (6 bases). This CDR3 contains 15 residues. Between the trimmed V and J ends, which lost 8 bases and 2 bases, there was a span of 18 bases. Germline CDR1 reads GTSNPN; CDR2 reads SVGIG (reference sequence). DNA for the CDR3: TGTGCCGCACGACCTAGGCGGGGCAACACCGGGGAGCTGTTTTTT. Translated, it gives CAARPRRGNTGELFF.

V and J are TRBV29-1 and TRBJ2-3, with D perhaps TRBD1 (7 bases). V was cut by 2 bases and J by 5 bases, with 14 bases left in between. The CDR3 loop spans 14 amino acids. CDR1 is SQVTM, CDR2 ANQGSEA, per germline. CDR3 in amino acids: CSVELAGGGDTQYF. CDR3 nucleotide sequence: TGCAGCGTTGAACTGGCAGGGGGAGGAGATACGCAGTATTTT.

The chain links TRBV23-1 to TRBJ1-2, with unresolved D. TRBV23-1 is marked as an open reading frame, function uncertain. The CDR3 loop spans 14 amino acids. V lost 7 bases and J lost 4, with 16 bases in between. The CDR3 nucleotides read TGCGCCAGCAACCAGCGGGGAAAGGTCTATGGCTACACCTTC. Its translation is CASNQRGKVYGYTF.

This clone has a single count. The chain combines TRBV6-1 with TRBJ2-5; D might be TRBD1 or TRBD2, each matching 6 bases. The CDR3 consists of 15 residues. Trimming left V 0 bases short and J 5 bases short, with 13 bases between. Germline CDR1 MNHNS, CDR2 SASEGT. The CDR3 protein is CASSEAKGGVETQYF. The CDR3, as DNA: TGTGCCAGCAGTGAAGCCAAGGGGGGAGTGGAGACCCAGTACTTC.

This CDR3 reads CSVGRGERRNEQFF. The CDR3 DNA reads as TGCAGCGTTGGGCGAGGGGAAAGGAGGAATGAGCAGTTCTTC. The genes are TRBV29-1 and TRBJ2-1; D may be TRBD1 or TRBD2 (5 bases each). Germline-derived CDR1 and CDR2 are SQVTM and ANQGSEA. V was pared by 4 bases and J by 7 bases, with 17 bases between. The CDR3 loop spans 14 amino acids.

The CDR3 DNA reads TGTGCCAGTAAGGAGGGGGGGTACAATGAGCAGTTCTTC. Encoded protein: CASKEGGYNEQFF. This rearrangement joins TRBV19 to TRBJ2-1, with a weak D call TRBD2 (7 bases). Trimming cost V 7 bases and J 4 bases, with 11 bases left between them. The CDR3 has 13 amino acids. In germline, CDR1 is LNHDA, CDR2 SQIVND (reference sequence).

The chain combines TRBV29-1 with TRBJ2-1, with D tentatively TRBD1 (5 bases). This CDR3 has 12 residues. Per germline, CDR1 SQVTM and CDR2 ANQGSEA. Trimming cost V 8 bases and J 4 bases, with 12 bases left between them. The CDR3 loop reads CSTFSGYNEQFF. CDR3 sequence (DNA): TGCAGCACTTTTTCAGGGTACAATGAGCAGTTCTTC.

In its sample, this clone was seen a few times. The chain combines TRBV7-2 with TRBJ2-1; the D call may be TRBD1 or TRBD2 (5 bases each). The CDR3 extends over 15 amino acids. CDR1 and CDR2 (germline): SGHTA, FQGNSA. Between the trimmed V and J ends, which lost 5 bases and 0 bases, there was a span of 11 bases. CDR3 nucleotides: TGTGCCAGCAGCCCCGAGGGGTTCTCCTACAATGAGCAGTTCTTC. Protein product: CASSPEGFSYNEQFF.

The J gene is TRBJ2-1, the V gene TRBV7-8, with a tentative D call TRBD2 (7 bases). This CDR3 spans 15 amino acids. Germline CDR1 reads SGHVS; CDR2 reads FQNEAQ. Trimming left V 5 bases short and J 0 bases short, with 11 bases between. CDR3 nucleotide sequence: TGTGCCAGCAGCGCGGGGGCGAGCTCCTACAATGAGCAGTTCTTC. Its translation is CASSAGASSYNEQFF.

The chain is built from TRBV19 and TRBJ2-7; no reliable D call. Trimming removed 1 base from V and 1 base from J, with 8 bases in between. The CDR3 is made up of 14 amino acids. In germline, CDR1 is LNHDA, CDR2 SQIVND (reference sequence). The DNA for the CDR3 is TGTGCCAGTAGTATAGCCCTTGGATCCTACGAGCAGTACTTC. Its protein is CASSIALGSYEQYF.